Listed below are T cell receptor beta chains from one sample, sequenced in a study of shared clonotypes between healthy human individuals. Libraries were prepared by immunoSEQ multiplex PCR; TCRdb keeps only in-frame clonotypes and omits some of them. Here the sample spans approximately 2,000,000 clones, 93% being singletons. The sample consisted of naive CD8+ T cells from PBMCs. Receptors were obtained from a man aged 18 to 29 in good health. Some clones in this sample may be carry-over from other donors' samples. CDR3s include the opening cysteine and the closing phenylalanine or tryptophan. Fields, in order: V gene, clone size, D gene, J gene, CDR3 protein, CDR3 DNA. A D gene is named only where the DNA matches it firmly. The size field is filled for only some rows; it gives once, few, many or a size class.

TRBV6-6	-	TRBD2	TRBJ2-3	CASSPGLPFTDTQYF	TGTGCCAGCAGCCCGGGACTACCCTTCACAGATACGCAGTATTTT
TRBV14	once	-	TRBJ2-3	CASSQGVVVGPWDTQYF	TGTGCCAGCAGCCAAGGGGTCGTGGTTGGTCCTTGGGATACGCAGTATTTT
TRBV28	-	-	TRBJ2-5	CASRRRVRETQYF	TGTGCCAGCAGGCGACGGGTCCGGGAGACCCAGTACTTC
TRBV10-3	-	-	TRBJ2-3	CAISELGFRGADTQYF	TGTGCCATCAGTGAGTTGGGCTTCCGAGGAGCAGATACGCAGTATTTT
TRBV6-5	-	-	TRBJ1-1	CASSYWVNTEAFF	TGTGCCAGCAGTTACTGGGTGAACACTGAAGCTTTCTTT
TRBV7-9	-	-	TRBJ1-3	CASSLAPSSAGNTIYF	TGTGCCAGCAGTTTAGCCCCAAGCTCGGCTGGAAACACCATATATTTT
TRBV7-6	-	-	TRBJ2-2	CDLAASENTGELFF	TGTGACCTCGCGGCTAGCGAGAACACCGGGGAGCTGTTTTTT
TRBV7-9	-	-	TRBJ1-1	CASTFARFAEAFF	TGTGCCAGCACCTTTGCACGTTTCGCTGAAGCTTTCTTT
TRBV27	-	-	TRBJ2-7	CASSFIQGSYEQYF	TGTGCCAGCAGTTTCATCCAGGGTTCTTACGAGCAGTACTTC
TRBV27	-	-	TRBJ1-5	CASSLSPGGEPQHF	TGTGCCAGCAGTTTATCCCCGGGTGGCGAGCCCCAGCATTTT
TRBV27	-	-	TRBJ2-5	CASSLGLRETQYF	TGTGCCAGCAGTTTAGGACTAAGAGAGACCCAGTACTTC
TRBV7-9	-	-	TRBJ1-2	CASSTDAVNFYGYTF	TGTGCCAGCAGCACGGACGCGGTAAATTTCTATGGCTACACCTTC
TRBV28	-	-	TRBJ2-3	CASSPQTGDYTDTQYF	TGTGCCAGCAGTCCTCAGACAGGAGATTACACAGATACGCAGTATTTT
TRBV7-3	-	TRBD2	TRBJ2-1	CASSLGLAGVGYESEQFF	TGTGCCAGCAGCCTGGGACTAGCGGGAGTAGGTTATGAATCCGAGCAGTTCTTC